The 27 T cell receptor beta chains reported below all come from one sample, sequenced in a study of radiotherapy plus CTLA-4 blockade in lung cancer. Clones were read by immunoSEQ multiplex PCR, and TCRdb kept only the in-frame ones, dropping some. The sample consists of 50,000 to 65,000 clones, around four fifths of them appearing once. The sequencing here drew on peripheral blood, taken from a patient treated with radiotherapy plus ipilimumab. These receptors were taken from a human donor with non-small cell lung cancer who had a partial response to radiotherapy plus ipilimumab.

This CDR3 reads CATSRPTDYGYTF. The CDR3 DNA sequence: TGTGCCACCAGCAGACCGACAGACTATGGCTACACCTTC. The rearrangement joins TRBV15 to TRBJ1-2, with TRBD1 as a possible D gene (5 bases). V was trimmed by 2 bases and J by 3 bases, leaving 7 bases between them. The CDR3 contains 13 residues. CDR1 LNHNV and CDR2 YYDKDF come from the germline V gene (reference sequence).

This clone was counted between two and nine times. This rearrangement joins TRBV29-1 to TRBJ1-2; tentatively, D is TRBD1 (5 bases). This CDR3 is 13 amino acids long. Looked up from germline, CDR1 is SQVTM and CDR2 is ANQGSEA. V lost 2 bases, J lost 2 bases, and 9 bases lay in between. For the CDR3, the DNA is TGCAGCGTTGAACATAGACAGAACTATGGCTACACCTTC. Translation: CSVEHRQNYGYTF.

The gene calls are TRBV6-6 and TRBJ1-2; 8 nucleotides align to TRBD1. Trimming removed 2 bases from V and 4 bases from J; junction bases left unmatched: 6. Per the germline V gene, CDR1 is MNHNY and CDR2 is SVGAGI (reference sequence). This CDR3 has 15 amino acids. CDR3 DNA sequence: TGTGCCAGCAGTTACATGCAGGGGGCTAGCTATGGCTACACCTTC. Translation: CASSYMQGASYGYTF.

The chain links TRBV27 to TRBJ2-7, with TRBD1 identical over 11 bases. Germline CDR1 is MNHEY and CDR2 is SMNVEV (reference sequence). The CDR3 runs 15 residues. Germline trimming cut 5 bases from V and 4 bases from J; bases unmatched to any gene: 7. CDR3 amino acids: CASSPGQGAYYEQYF. In DNA, the CDR3 is TGTGCCAGCAGTCCCGGACAGGGGGCATATTACGAGCAGTACTTC.

This clone has a single count. The chain employs TRBV6-5 and TRBJ2-1, with TRBD1 as a possible D gene (6 bases). The CDR3 consists of 14 residues. V was clipped by 7 bases and J by 5 bases, with 15 bases between them. The germline gives CDR1 MNHEY, CDR2 SVGAGI. As DNA, the CDR3 is TGTGCCAGCACTTTACAGGGTCCTCACAATGAGCAGTTCTTC. It yields the protein CASTLQGPHNEQFF.

V is TRBV7-9 and J is TRBJ2-5, with 8 positions matching TRBD1. J lost 5 bases, V lost 5 bases, and 10 bases had no gene match. The V gene's germline CDR1 is SEHNR and CDR2 FQNEAQ (reference sequence). The CDR3 extends over 15 amino acids. Written as DNA, the CDR3 is TGTGCCAGCAGCCGTTCTTCAGGGGGCGCGGAGACCCAGTACTTC. Protein sequence: CASSRSSGGAETQYF. Looking up the rest from reference TRBV7-9 and TRBJ2-5 gives the full variable domain: DTGVSQNPRHKITKRGQNVTFRCDPISEHNRLYWYRQTLGQGPEFLTYFQNEAQLEKSRLLSDRFSAERPKGSFSTLEIQRTEQGDSAMYLCASSRSSGGAETQYFGPGTRLLVL.

The genes are TRBV4-1 and TRBJ1-4, with D possibly TRBD1 on 5 matching bases. V was shortened by 0 bases and J by 7 bases, with 15 bases between the two germline ends. Germline loops: CDR1 MGHRA, CDR2 YSYEKL. The CDR3 contains 16 residues. CDR3 region: CASSQDGRGVGEKLFF. CDR3 bases: TGCGCCAGCAGCCAAGATGGGCGGGGGGTAGGTGAAAAACTGTTTTTT.

V usage is TRBV6-5 and J usage is TRBJ1-1, with 7 bases that match TRBD1. The germline CDR1 and CDR2 sequences are MNHEY and SVGAGI. The V and J ends lost 7 bases and 9 bases, in that order; junction bases with no gene match: 14. The CDR3 is 14 residues long. The CDR3 nucleotides read TGTGCCAGCATTCCGAATTCCGGGACAGTCAAAGCTTTCTTT. Its protein product is CASIPNSGTVKAFF.

A few counts support this clone. The chain is built from TRBV18 and TRBJ2-7; D possibly corresponds to TRBD2 (5 bases). Per germline, CDR1 KGHSH and CDR2 LQKENI. There are 13 residues in the CDR3. V was cut by 0 bases and J by 3 bases, with 6 bases left in between. CDR3 in amino acids: CASSPPTNYEQYF. The CDR3 nucleotides are TGTGCCAGCTCACCACCGACTAACTACGAGCAGTACTTC.

The V gene is TRBV6-5, the J gene TRBJ1-3, with D possibly matching TRBD1 (6 bases). CDR3 length: 13 amino acids. Germline CDR1 and CDR2: MNHEY and SVGAGI. Trimming cost V 7 bases and J 3 bases, with 10 bases left between them. CDR3 amino acids: CASNSDSGNTIYF. The DNA of the CDR3 is TGTGCCAGCAACTCGGACAGTGGAAACACCATATATTTT.

This chain connects TRBV11-3 to TRBJ2-5, with 9 bases matching TRBD2. V dropped 1 base and J dropped 2; count of bases not matched to a gene: 5. Germline CDR1 SGHNT, CDR2 YENEEA. CDR3 length equals 16 residues. CDR3: CASSLGGGAGQETQYF. CDR3 nucleotides: TGTGCCAGCAGCTTAGGCGGGGGGGCTGGTCAAGAGACCCAGTACTTC.

This clone appeared a few times. The V gene is TRBV5-6, the J gene TRBJ1-6, with D possibly being TRBD1 (5 bases). Trimming stripped 3 bases from V and 9 bases from J, with 16 bases between. Germline-derived CDR1 and CDR2 are SGHDT and YYEEEE. This CDR3 is built from 15 residues. CDR3 DNA: TGTGCCAGCAGCTCAACCCAGGGTAGTGGTTCACCCCTCCACTTT. Protein: CASSSTQGSGSPLHF.

CDR3 nucleotide sequence: TGTGCCAGCAGTGACCGAGGGGGCGGTAACAATCAGCCCCAGCATTTT. As protein: CASSDRGGGNNQPQHF. V usage is TRBV6-4 and J usage is TRBJ1-5, with 7 bases fitting TRBD1. The CDR3 consists of 16 residues. Trimming took 2 bases from V and 3 from J; bases not matched to a gene: 7. CDR1 is MRHNA, CDR2 SNTAGT, per germline.

The rearrangement uses TRBV7-8 and TRBJ1-1; 7 bases match TRBD1. Looked up from germline, CDR1 is SGHVS and CDR2 is FQNEAQ. V trimming: 6 bases; J trimming: 3 bases; junction bases outside the gene matches: 13. CDR3 size: 16 residues. The CDR3 DNA follows: TGTGCCAGCAGTTTAAATTCCAGGGGGATTTACACTGAAGCTTTCTTT. Protein: CASSLNSRGIYTEAFF.

The chain is built from TRBV6-1 and TRBJ2-2, with D possibly TRBD1 on 5 matching bases. The CDR3 length is 15 residues. Trimming stripped 4 bases from V and 1 base from J, with 10 bases between. Germline CDR1 and CDR2: MNHNS and SASEGT. The CDR3 here is CASSVQGLNTGELFF. The CDR3 DNA follows: TGTGCCAGCAGTGTCCAGGGTCTGAACACCGGGGAGCTGTTTTTT.

The chain employs TRBV15 and TRBJ2-4, with 10 bases lining up with TRBD1. This CDR3 spans 13 amino acids. V shed 5 bases and J 7 bases; nucleotides not matched to a gene: 2. CDR1 is LNHNV and CDR2 is YYDKDF in the germline V gene (reference sequence). CDR3 residues: CATSPGQGNIQYF. CDR3 coding DNA: TGTGCCACCAGCCCGGGACAGGGGAACATTCAGTACTTC.

This rearrangement joins TRBV29-1 to TRBJ2-5, with 8 bases fitting TRBD1. The DNA end is more similar to TRBJ2-7, so the J call may be wrong. This CDR3 comprises 14 residues. CDR1 SQVTM and CDR2 ANQGSEA come from the germline V gene. CDR3 nucleotides: TGCAGCGTTGAAATCGGACAGGGAACCTACGAGCAGTACTTC. Amino acid sequence: CSVEIGQGTYEQYF.

In its sample, this clone ranks as medium-sized. This chain links TRBV4-2 with TRBJ1-3, with TRBD1 identical over 7 bases. Trimming removed 1 base from V and 4 bases from J; junction bases left unmatched: 7. The CDR3 contains 16 residues. Germline CDR1 and CDR2: LGHNA and YNFKEQ. The CDR3 nucleotides are TGTGCCAGCAGCCAAGGGACGCAGGGGGGAGGAAACACCATATATTTT. Its translation is CASSQGTQGGGNTIYF.

CDR3 in amino acids: CASSHRGSTDTQYF. The CDR3 DNA follows: TGCGCCAGCAGTCACCGGGGATCCACAGATACGCAGTATTTT. The chain recombines TRBV23-1 with TRBJ2-3; the D gene is possibly TRBD2 (5 bases). TRBV23-1 is classed as an ORF, of uncertain function. V shed 3 bases and J shed 2 bases, with 9 bases lying between them. CDR3 size: 14 residues.

This clone was recorded only once. The chain has TRBV4-3 and TRBJ2-7, with D hard to call. The CDR3 totals 15 residues. Per the germline V gene, CDR1 is LGHNA and CDR2 is YSLEER. V lost 1 base and J 3 bases, leaving 13 bases between the germline ends. The CDR3: CASSQAASRFYEQYF. As DNA, the CDR3 is TGCGCCAGCAGCCAAGCGGCTAGTAGGTTCTACGAGCAGTACTTC.

The V and J genes are TRBV27 and TRBJ1-2; D is undetermined. V was clipped by 5 bases and J by 4 bases, with 14 bases between them. Looked up from germline, CDR1 is MNHEY and CDR2 is SMNVEV (reference sequence). This CDR3 has 14 residues. The CDR3 DNA follows: TGTGCCAGCAGTGGAGGGCGGGGTACCTATGGCTACACCTTC. It encodes CASSGGRGTYGYTF.

This chain joins TRBV5-1 and TRBJ2-3; unclear D gene. Germline assignment: CDR1 SGHRS and CDR2 YFSETQ. This CDR3 region has 13 residues. Trimming shortened V by 5 bases and J by 3 bases, and 10 bases separated the two germline ends. In nucleotides, the CDR3 is TGCGCCAGCAGTTTCCCTGCGACAGATACGCAGTATTTT. It encodes CASSFPATDTQYF. Using reference TRBV5-1 and TRBJ2-3 for the parts outside the CDR3, the full variable domain is KAGVTQTPRYLIKTRGQQVTLSCSPISGHRSVSWYQQTPGQGLQFLFEYFSETQRNKGNFPGRFSGRQFSNSRSEMNVSTLELGDSALYLCASSFPATDTQYFGPGTRLTVL.

The CDR3, as DNA: TGTGCCAGCAGCTTACGAGCCGACAGAGACACAGATACGCAGTATTTT. This encodes CASSLRADRDTDTQYF. The gene calls are TRBV7-6 and TRBJ2-3; D is perhaps TRBD1 (5 bases). CDR3 length: 16 amino acids. The V gene lost 2 bases and the J gene lost 2 bases, with 14 bases spanning the gap. Germline V gene data show CDR1 as SGHVS and CDR2 as FNYEAQ.

This chain joins TRBV19 and TRBJ2-7; 10 bases are a match to TRBD1. This CDR3 has 12 residues. The germline V gene encodes CDR1 LNHDA and CDR2 SQIVND (reference sequence). V lost 7 bases to trimming and J lost 4 bases; unmatched junction nucleotides: 1. In nucleotides, the CDR3 is TGTGCCAGTACGGGACAGGGGTACGAGCAGTACTTC. Protein product: CASTGQGYEQYF.

The V call is TRBV6-5, the J call TRBJ1-1; the match to TRBD1 covers 7 bases. Germline-derived CDR1 and CDR2 are MNHEY and SVGAGI. With V trimmed by 6 bases and J by 1 base, 2 bases remained unmatched. The CDR3 loop spans 13 amino acids. In nucleotides, the CDR3 is TGTGCCAGCAGAAACAGGGGGAACACTGAAGCTTTCTTT. Its translation: CASRNRGNTEAFF.

This clone was picked up one time. The V and J genes are TRBV28 and TRBJ1-1, with TRBD1 identical over 7 bases. This CDR3 has 14 amino acids. J was trimmed by 7 bases and V by 6 bases; bases with no gene match: 11. Germline assignment: CDR1 MDHEN and CDR2 SYDVKM. The CDR3 bases are TGTGCCAGCAGCCCCAACAGGGGATTCATTGAAGCTTTCTTT. Its translation: CASSPNRGFIEAFF.

The rearrangement joins TRBV5-1 to TRBJ1-4; 7 bases line up with TRBD1. This CDR3 contains 14 residues. Germline CDR1 SGHRS, CDR2 YFSETQ. Trimming at V came to 2 bases and at J to 6 bases, leaving 4 bases not matched to a gene. In nucleotides, the CDR3 is TGCGCCAGCAGCTTTAGGGGGCGGGATGAAAAACTGTTTTTT. This sequence encodes CASSFRGRDEKLFF.